A single sample gave rise to the 6 T cell receptor beta chains below, sequenced in a study of spatial heterogeneity in lung cancer. Study-level points and caveats: Mutation counts in tumors were tracked by counts of expanded intratumoral alpha and beta TCRs.

These receptors have no known antigen. Time point of the sample: sample taken at primary tumor resection. TCRdb re-analysed the 5' RACE reads in MiXCR, keeping a single row per CDR3 protein. The data contain about 7,000 distinct CDR3 sequences, approximately 12% of them singletons. The source was lung tumor tissue, collected at surgery. The receptors originated from a male donor with early-stage non-small cell lung cancer.

This clonotype occurred many times. V and J are TRBV20-1 and TRBJ1-5, with D possibly being TRBD1 (5 bases). This CDR3 comprises 16 residues. The germline V gene has CDR1 DFQATT and CDR2 SNEGSKA (reference sequence). Trimming removed 1 base from V and 1 base from J, with 14 bases in between. CDR3 in amino acids: CSARVTRTFSNQPQHF. The DNA for the CDR3 is TGCAGTGCTAGAGTTACCCGGACATTCAGCAATCAGCCCCAGCATTTT.

This clonotype was seen ten or more times. The gene calls are TRBV6-5 and TRBJ1-6, with 8 bases fitting TRBD1. The germline CDR1 and CDR2 sequences are MNHEY and SVGAGI. The length of the CDR3 is 14 residues. J lost 10 bases, V lost 2 bases, and 4 bases had no gene match. The DNA for the CDR3 is TGTGCCAGCAGTTACCGACAGGGGTGGTCACCCCTCCACTTT. It translates to CASSYRQGWSPLHF.

This clonotype is labeled as medium-sized (0.01 to 0.1%). V and J are TRBV5-6 and TRBJ2-1; 10 nucleotides agree with TRBD2. With 1 base clipped from V and 0 bases from J, the junction kept 7 bases outside the gene matches. This CDR3 spans 18 amino acids. The germline CDR1 and CDR2 sequences are SGHDT and YYEEEE. Written as DNA, the CDR3 is TGTGCCAGCAGCTTGCTAGCGGGAGCCCGCAGCTCCTACAATGAGCAGTTCTTC. Translating gives CASSLLAGARSSYNEQFF.

By frequency in the sample, this clonotype is large (0.1 to 1%). The chain has TRBV20-1 and TRBJ1-4, with TRBD1 matching 8 bases. Germline CDR1 is DFQATT and CDR2 is SNEGSKA (reference sequence). V gave up 7 bases and J gave up 2 bases; unmatched junction bases: 6. This CDR3 region has 14 residues. The DNA of the CDR3 is TGCAGTGGGCGACGGACAGGGACTAATGAAAAACTGTTTTTT. Its protein product is CSGRRTGTNEKLFF.

The CDR3 DNA reads TGTGCCAGCAGCGGAAACAATGAGCAGTTCTTC. Protein: CASSGNNEQFF. This chain connects TRBV9 to TRBJ2-1; D call uncertain. The germline V gene encodes CDR1 SGDLS and CDR2 YYNGEE. V lost 3 bases and J lost 5, with 3 bases in between. There are 11 residues in the CDR3.

This clonotype was detected ten times or more. The CDR3 is CASSTYAGTSVLLEQYF. CDR3 nucleotide sequence: TGTGCCAGCAGTACATACGCCGGGACTAGCGTTTTGTTGGAGCAGTACTTC. This chain links TRBV6-6 with TRBJ2-7; 10 bases map to TRBD2. V shed 5 bases, J shed 7 bases, and the junction held 17 bases outside the gene matches. In germline, CDR1 is MNHNY, CDR2 SVGAGI (reference sequence). The CDR3 covers 17 residues.